The next 10 T cell receptor beta chains were all read from a single sample in a study of blood T cell repertoires in COVID-19. The assay was immunoSEQ multiplex PCR, and TCRdb's table has in-frame clones only and misses some. The sample gives roughly 80,000 clones, about 87% of which show up once; 5.8% is in the top ten. Sequencing used peripheral blood. The receptors here all came from a man aged 45-65 years with active COVID-19.

The genes are TRBV5-1 and TRBJ1-4; D gene unclear. Germline CDR1 SGHRS, CDR2 YFSETQ. This CDR3 spans 15 amino acids. V lost 3 bases and J lost 5, with 14 bases in between. CDR3 region: CASSSGRGQNEKLFF. In DNA form, the CDR3 reads TGCGCCAGCAGCTCTGGACGGGGTCAAAATGAAAAACTGTTTTTT.

V usage is TRBV6-1 and J usage is TRBJ2-7; maybe TRBD2 (5 bases). Trimming took off 0 bases at V and 2 bases at J, with 11 bases between the two ends. Germline lookup yields CDR1 MNHNS and CDR2 SASEGT. The CDR3 loop spans 15 amino acids. CDR3 region: CASSEALRAAYEQYF. CDR3 bases: TGTGCCAGCAGTGAAGCGCTGAGGGCGGCCTACGAGCAGTACTTC.

In its sample, this clone was seen once. Additional DNA sequences in this sample encode the identical CDR3. V usage is TRBV12-5 and J usage is TRBJ1-2, with D possibly being TRBD1 (5 bases). CDR1 and CDR2 (germline): LGHNT, FRNRAP. The germline V and J ends were trimmed by 3 bases and 0 bases, with 8 bases remaining between them. The CDR3 has 14 residues. CDR3 in DNA: TGTGCTAGTGGTTTAACAGGAACTAACTATGGCTACACCTTC. It codes for CASGLTGTNYGYTF.

V usage is TRBV9 and J usage is TRBJ2-3; a weak D match, TRBD1 (6 bases). V lost 2 bases and J lost 3, with 19 bases in between. CDR3 size: 17 residues. The V gene's germline CDR1 is SGDLS and CDR2 YYNGEE. Written as DNA, the CDR3 is TGTGCCAGCAGCGTCTCAGGGAGAGGGGGAAGGACAGATACGCAGTATTTT. This gives the protein CASSVSGRGGRTDTQYF.

The chain joins TRBV2 to TRBJ2-1; 10 nucleotides line up with TRBD2. The CDR3 covers 13 residues. V lost 7 bases, J lost 13 bases, and 10 bases stayed unmatched. CDR1 SNHLY and CDR2 FYNNEI come from the germline V gene. The DNA of the CDR3 is TGTGCCAGCACCACCGAGCGGGGGGGCGTTCAGTTCTTC. Residues: CASTTERGGVQFF.

The chain has TRBV9 and TRBJ2-1, with D tentatively TRBD2 (5 bases). The CDR3 is 15 residues long. Germline CDR1 and CDR2: SGDLS and YYNGEE. V gave up 0 bases and J gave up 8 bases, with 15 bases separating them. The CDR3 nucleotides are TGTGCCAGCAGCGTAGATGTTGGAGGCAATCATGAGCAGTTCTTC. It encodes CASSVDVGGNHEQFF. Full variable domain (remainder filled in from reference TRBV9 and TRBJ2-1): DSGVTQTPKHLITATGQRVTLRCSPRSGDLSVYWYQQSLDQGLQFLIQYYNGEERAKGNILERFSAQQFPDLHSELNLSSLELGDSALYFCASSVDVGGNHEQFFGPGTRLTVL.

This clone has just one count. In the same sample, other DNA sequences code for this CDR3. The chain combines TRBV28 with TRBJ2-5; the D is unclear. Germline V gene data show CDR1 as MDHEN and CDR2 as SYDVKM. V lost 5 bases and J lost 5, with 6 bases in between. The CDR3 runs to 11 residues. The CDR3 DNA is TGTGCCAGCAGTCTCCGGGAGACCCAGTACTTC. Its protein is CASSLRETQYF.

This chain links TRBV6-2 or TRBV6-3 with TRBJ2-5; 11 bases map to TRBD2. The V segment lost 4 bases and the J segment 5 bases; nucleotides outside the gene matches: 6. CDR3 length: 15 residues. The germline CDR1 and CDR2 sequences are MNHEY and SVGEGT. The CDR3 loop reads CASSFLSGRAETQYF. The CDR3 nucleotides are TGTGCCAGCAGTTTCCTTAGCGGGAGGGCGGAGACCCAGTACTTC.

This sequence joins TRBV7-3 and TRBJ1-4; tentative D call: TRBD1 (6 bases). The CDR3 runs 15 residues. Germline V CDR1 and CDR2: SGHTA, FQGTGA. The V end lost 2 bases, the J end lost 4 bases, and 11 bases lay between the germline ends. This CDR3 reads CASSLAGVLNEKLFF. For the CDR3, the DNA is TGTGCCAGCAGCTTAGCAGGGGTGCTTAATGAAAAACTGTTTTTT.

The chain employs TRBV7-9 and TRBJ1-1, with D unresolved. In germline, CDR1 is SEHNR, CDR2 FQNEAQ (reference sequence). There are 13 residues in the CDR3. V was cut by 4 bases and J by 2 bases, with 8 bases left in between. The DNA for the CDR3 is TGTGCCAGCAGCTCCGGACTAAACACTGAAGCTTTCTTT. As protein: CASSSGLNTEAFF. Filled out from reference TRBV7-9 and TRBJ1-1, the complete variable domain reads DTGVSQNPRHKITKRGQNVTFRCDPISEHNRLYWYRQTLGQGPEFLTYFQNEAQLEKSRLLSDRFSAERPKGSFSTLEIQRTEQGDSAMYLCASSSGLNTEAFFGQGTRLTVV.